A selection of T cell receptor beta chains follows, all from one sample in a study of cytomegalovirus exposure and HLA in healthy donors. Only in-frame clones appear in the TCRdb table, and some are missing; sequencing was by immunoSEQ multiplex PCR. The repertoire holds fewer than 120,000 clones, with about three quarters as singletons. Material for sequencing was PBMCs. Every receptor here comes from a woman under 40 in good health and CMV-seronegative. The CDR3 runs from the conserved cysteine through the conserved F or W. The order of the fields is D gene, clone size, V gene, CDR3 length, J gene, CDR3 protein, CDR3 DNA. The D gene is left open where the match is weak. Expanded clones get a size class; other rows say once, few or many, or leave the size out.

d_call: TRBD2
clone_size: .
v_call: TRBV7-6
cdr3_length: 15
j_call: TRBJ2-1
cdr3_aa: CASSLRREGDNEQFF
cdr3_nt: TGTGCCAGCAGCTTACGCCGGGAGGGAGACAATGAGCAGTTCTTC

d_call: .
clone_size: .
v_call: TRBV4-2
cdr3_length: 16
j_call: TRBJ1-5
cdr3_aa: CASSQDPGGRNQPQHF
cdr3_nt: TGTGCCAGCAGCCAAGATCCGGGGGGCAGGAATCAGCCCCAGCATTTT

d_call: .
clone_size: few
v_call: TRBV4-2
cdr3_length: 13
j_call: TRBJ1-1
cdr3_aa: CASSQDLQGGAFF
cdr3_nt: TGTGCCAGCAGCCAAGATCTCCAAGGAGGCGCTTTCTTT

d_call: .
clone_size: .
v_call: TRBV6-1
cdr3_length: 14
j_call: TRBJ2-7
cdr3_aa: CASSEAQVSYEQYF
cdr3_nt: TGTGCCAGCAGTGAAGCACAGGTCTCCTACGAGCAGTACTTC

d_call: .
clone_size: .
v_call: TRBV15
cdr3_length: 13
j_call: TRBJ1-2
cdr3_aa: CATEKTPNYGYTF
cdr3_nt: TGTGCCACCGAAAAGACACCCAACTATGGCTACACCTTC

d_call: .
clone_size: .
v_call: TRBV7-2
cdr3_length: 14
j_call: TRBJ2-1
cdr3_aa: CASSPGTTYNEQFF
cdr3_nt: TGTGCCAGCAGCCCCGGGACAACCTACAATGAGCAGTTCTTC

d_call: TRBD2
clone_size: .
v_call: TRBV6-5
cdr3_length: 15
j_call: TRBJ2-7
cdr3_aa: CASRRLAGGSYEQYF
cdr3_nt: TGTGCCAGCAGACGACTAGCGGGGGGTTCCTACGAGCAGTACTTC

d_call: .
clone_size: .
v_call: TRBV28
cdr3_length: 15
j_call: TRBJ2-1
cdr3_aa: CASIGGGPGFNEQFF
cdr3_nt: TGTGCCAGCATTGGGGGGGGGCCGGGATTCAATGAGCAGTTCTTC

d_call: TRBD1
clone_size: .
v_call: TRBV2
cdr3_length: 15
j_call: TRBJ1-5
cdr3_aa: CASSEQDRAGQPQHF
cdr3_nt: TGTGCCAGCAGTGAACAGGACAGGGCAGGTCAGCCCCAGCATTTT

d_call: .
clone_size: .
v_call: TRBV28
cdr3_length: 13
j_call: TRBJ1-1
cdr3_aa: CASSSGPNTEAFF
cdr3_nt: TGTGCCAGCAGTTCAGGTCCGAACACTGAAGCTTTCTTT

d_call: TRBD1
clone_size: few
v_call: TRBV30
cdr3_length: 14
j_call: TRBJ2-7
cdr3_aa: CAWRPGQSGYEQYF
cdr3_nt: TGTGCCTGGAGGCCGGGACAGTCTGGTTACGAGCAGTACTTC

d_call: TRBD1
clone_size: .
v_call: TRBV7-8
cdr3_length: 16
j_call: TRBJ1-1
cdr3_aa: CASSPNYRGKNTEAFF
cdr3_nt: TGTGCCAGCAGCCCCAACTACAGGGGAAAGAACACTGAAGCTTTCTTT

d_call: .
clone_size: .
v_call: TRBV30
cdr3_length: 13
j_call: TRBJ2-7
cdr3_aa: CACLDRPTYEQYF
cdr3_nt: TGTGCCTGCCTGGACAGACCCACCTACGAGCAGTACTTC

d_call: TRBD2
clone_size: .
v_call: TRBV30
cdr3_length: 18
j_call: TRBJ2-1
cdr3_aa: CAWTGLLASGGFYNEQFF
cdr3_nt: TGTGCCTGGACCGGGCTACTGGCTAGCGGGGGGTTCTACAATGAGCAGTTCTTC

d_call: .
clone_size: .
v_call: TRBV5-1
cdr3_length: 13
j_call: TRBJ2-2
cdr3_aa: CASIPGDTGELFF
cdr3_nt: TGCGCCAGCATCCCGGGGGACACCGGGGAGCTGTTTTTT

d_call: .
clone_size: .
v_call: TRBV6-5
cdr3_length: 16
j_call: TRBJ1-1
cdr3_aa: CASSYSSLGRGSEAFF
cdr3_nt: TGTGCCAGCAGTTACTCGAGTTTAGGGCGAGGGTCTGAAGCTTTCTTT

d_call: .
clone_size: .
v_call: TRBV5-5
cdr3_length: 16
j_call: TRBJ1-2
cdr3_aa: CASSLGVRASNYGYTF
cdr3_nt: TGTGCCAGCAGCTTGGGGGTCAGGGCTTCAAACTATGGCTACACCTTC

d_call: TRBD1
clone_size: .
v_call: TRBV4-1
cdr3_length: 15
j_call: TRBJ1-1
cdr3_aa: CASSQQDRAVAEAFF
cdr3_nt: TGCGCCAGCAGCCAACAAGACAGGGCGGTGGCTGAAGCTTTCTTT

d_call: TRBD2
clone_size: few
v_call: TRBV5-1
cdr3_length: 18
j_call: TRBJ2-3
cdr3_aa: CASSSVVRLAGGPDTQYF
cdr3_nt: TGCGCCAGCAGCTCCGTCGTACGGTTAGCGGGGGGACCAGATACGCAGTATTTT

d_call: TRBD2
clone_size: .
v_call: TRBV13
cdr3_length: 17
j_call: TRBJ2-5
cdr3_aa: CASSSPLGLADKETQYF
cdr3_nt: TGTGCCAGCAGCTCCCCCCTGGGACTAGCGGATAAAGAGACCCAGTACTTC

d_call: TRBD1
clone_size: .
v_call: TRBV6-1
cdr3_length: 15
j_call: TRBJ2-1
cdr3_aa: CASSPGTGAYNEQFF
cdr3_nt: TGTGCCAGCAGTCCCGGGACAGGGGCTTACAATGAGCAGTTCTTC

d_call: TRBD1
clone_size: few
v_call: TRBV4-2
cdr3_length: 15
j_call: TRBJ1-6
cdr3_aa: CASSQKGAGNSPLHF
cdr3_nt: TGTGCCAGCAGCCAGAAGGGGGCTGGGAATTCACCCCTCCACTTT

d_call: .
clone_size: .
v_call: TRBV29-1
cdr3_length: 15
j_call: TRBJ2-3
cdr3_aa: CSFRARGEVTDTQYF
cdr3_nt: TGCAGCTTCCGAGCCCGGGGAGAAGTGACAGATACGCAGTATTTT

d_call: .
clone_size: .
v_call: TRBV25-1
cdr3_length: 14
j_call: TRBJ2-5
cdr3_aa: CASTGGQTKETQYF
cdr3_nt: TGTGCCAGCACGGGCGGACAAACGAAAGAGACCCAGTACTTC

d_call: TRBD1
clone_size: once
v_call: TRBV6-6
cdr3_length: 15
j_call: TRBJ1-3
cdr3_aa: CASSDRGIGGNTIYF
cdr3_nt: TGTGCCAGCAGTGACAGGGGGATAGGAGGAAACACCATATATTTT

d_call: TRBD1
clone_size: .
v_call: TRBV2
cdr3_length: 14
j_call: TRBJ1-4
cdr3_aa: CASSPDRGGEKLFF
cdr3_nt: TGTGCCAGCTCCCCGGACAGGGGAGGGGAAAAACTGTTTTTT

d_call: .
clone_size: .
v_call: TRBV21-1
cdr3_length: 17
j_call: TRBJ1-6
cdr3_aa: CASSKAVESSYNSPLHF
cdr3_nt: TGTGCCAGCAGCAAAGCGGTCGAGAGCTCCTATAATTCACCCCTCCACTTT

d_call: TRBD1
clone_size: .
v_call: TRBV27
cdr3_length: 13
j_call: TRBJ2-7
cdr3_aa: CATSNRGTYEQYF
cdr3_nt: TGTGCCACCTCCAACAGGGGGACCTACGAGCAGTACTTC

d_call: .
clone_size: once
v_call: TRBV7-8
cdr3_length: 13
j_call: TRBJ1-1
cdr3_aa: CASSLNSRGEAFF
cdr3_nt: TGTGCCAGCAGCTTGAACTCCAGGGGTGAAGCTTTCTTT

d_call: .
clone_size: .
v_call: TRBV9
cdr3_length: 15
j_call: TRBJ1-3
cdr3_aa: CASSVGGVGGNTIYF
cdr3_nt: TGTGCCAGCAGCGTAGGGGGGGTAGGAGGAAACACCATATATTTT

d_call: .
clone_size: .
v_call: TRBV15
cdr3_length: 13
j_call: TRBJ2-1
cdr3_aa: CATSGNNRDEQFF
cdr3_nt: TGTGCCACCAGCGGGAACAACAGGGACGAGCAGTTCTTC

d_call: .
clone_size: .
v_call: TRBV6-1
cdr3_length: 14
j_call: TRBJ1-1
cdr3_aa: CASSSGQLNTEAFF
cdr3_nt: TGTGCCAGCAGTAGCGGACAGTTGAACACTGAAGCTTTCTTT

d_call: TRBD1
clone_size: .
v_call: TRBV7-9
cdr3_length: 14
j_call: TRBJ2-7
cdr3_aa: CASSPTQTGGEQYF
cdr3_nt: TGTGCCAGCAGCCCAACCCAGACAGGGGGTGAGCAGTACTTC

d_call: TRBD2
clone_size: .
v_call: TRBV11-1
cdr3_length: 16
j_call: TRBJ2-7
cdr3_aa: CASSPRVAGPSYEQYF
cdr3_nt: TGTGCCAGCAGCCCCAGGGTAGCGGGGCCTTCCTACGAGCAGTACTTC

d_call: TRBD1
clone_size: .
v_call: TRBV9
cdr3_length: 15
j_call: TRBJ2-3
cdr3_aa: CASSPRAGGTDTQYF
cdr3_nt: TGTGCCAGCAGCCCCCGAGCAGGGGGTACAGATACGCAGTATTTT

d_call: .
clone_size: few
v_call: TRBV6-1
cdr3_length: 13
j_call: TRBJ2-7
cdr3_aa: CASSRGAYNEQYF
cdr3_nt: TGTGCCAGCAGTCGCGGGGCATATAACGAGCAGTACTTC

d_call: TRBD1
clone_size: once
v_call: TRBV4-2
cdr3_length: 16
j_call: TRBJ2-1
cdr3_aa: CASSQGGTVTYNEQFF
cdr3_nt: TGTGCCAGCAGCCAAGGGGGGACAGTAACCTACAATGAGCAGTTCTTC

d_call: TRBD1
clone_size: .
v_call: TRBV10-3
cdr3_length: 16
j_call: TRBJ2-7
cdr3_aa: CAISLPPGQSSYEQYF
cdr3_nt: TGTGCCATCAGCCTCCCGCCGGGACAGTCCTCCTACGAGCAGTACTTC

d_call: .
clone_size: .
v_call: TRBV2
cdr3_length: 13
j_call: TRBJ1-1
cdr3_aa: CASSFLSLTEAFF
cdr3_nt: TGTGCCAGCAGCTTCTTGAGTCTCACTGAAGCTTTCTTT

d_call: TRBD2
clone_size: .
v_call: TRBV15
cdr3_length: 20
j_call: TRBJ2-3
cdr3_aa: CATSRARLGGRRRVADTQYF
cdr3_nt: TGTGCCACCAGCAGAGCAAGGCTTGGCGGGAGGAGGCGAGTCGCAGATACGCAGTATTTT

d_call: .
clone_size: .
v_call: TRBV4-1
cdr3_length: 15
j_call: TRBJ2-5
cdr3_aa: CASSQERVTQETQYF
cdr3_nt: TGCGCCAGCAGCCAAGAGCGGGTGACCCAAGAGACCCAGTACTTC

d_call: .
clone_size: .
v_call: TRBV5-1
cdr3_length: 14
j_call: TRBJ2-5
cdr3_aa: CASSLGAGSETQYF
cdr3_nt: TGCGCCAGCAGCTTGGGTGCAGGGTCAGAGACCCAGTACTTC

d_call: .
clone_size: .
v_call: TRBV6-1
cdr3_length: 15
j_call: TRBJ1-4
cdr3_aa: CASSEWDKGNEKLFF
cdr3_nt: TGTGCCAGCAGTGAATGGGACAAGGGGAATGAAAAACTGTTTTTT

d_call: TRBD2
clone_size: .
v_call: TRBV7-2
cdr3_length: 14
j_call: TRBJ2-7
cdr3_aa: CASSQRAGAYEQYF
cdr3_nt: TGTGCCAGCAGCCAAAGAGCGGGAGCCTACGAGCAGTACTTC